The T cell receptor (beta chain) under discussion was sequenced for a study of shared clonotypes between healthy human individuals. Points from the study as a whole: Several donors held approximately 4.5% of naive CD4 clonotypes in common.

Trimming pared 1 base from V and 0 bases from J, leaving 16 bases between. The CDR3 consists of 18 residues. Germline CDR1 SGHDN, CDR2 FVKESK. Sequencing was performed with immunoSEQ multiplex PCR; in TCRdb, only in-frame clones are kept and a portion is missing. The repertoire holds hundreds of thousands of clones, 90% to 98% seen once, with about 0.21% in the top ten. Naive CD8 populations comprised CD45RO-negative cells positively selected for CCR7, excluding terminally differentiated effector memory CD45RA+ cells. On this clone: Its target is unknown.

The genes are TRBV14 and TRBJ2-1; maybe TRBD1 (6 bases). The receptor was isolated from a man aged 25-45 years in good health. The source material was naive CD8+ T cells sorted from blood. The CDR3 nucleotides are TGTGCCAGCAGCCAAGGGACAGTATTACCTCACTCCTACAATGAGCAGTTCTTC. Encoded protein: CASSQGTVLPHSYNEQFF.